The clone carrying this TCR beta chain has just a few counts. TCRdb ran MiXCR on the 5' RACE reads and lists one entry per CDR3 protein. Of about 110,000 distinct CDR3 sequences in the sample, over 10% were seen once. The data originate from a study of T-cell memory formation after mild COVID-19. The clonotype originates from an adult woman who had mild COVID-19 (a few samples of this study predate the infection). Cell type and time point are not known. The sequenced sample consisted of PBMCs or a T cell subset sorted from them (not recorded which).

The chain's CDR3 is CASSVGQGGTEAFF. CDR3 nucleotide sequence: TGTGCCAGCAGCGTCGGACAGGGAGGCACTGAAGCTTTCTTT. The V and J genes are TRBV9 and TRBJ1-1, with TRBD1 matching 8 bases. V lost 2 bases and J lost 4; bases outside the gene matches: 4. The CDR3 covers 14 residues. CDR1 and CDR2 from the germline V gene are SGDLS and YYNGEE.